This TCR beta chain was captured in a study of shared clonotypes between healthy human individuals. V lost 3 bases to trimming and J lost 5 bases; unmatched junction nucleotides: 3. The CDR3 loop spans 14 amino acids. Per the germline V gene, CDR1 is KGHSH and CDR2 is LQKENI. Only in-frame clones appear in the TCRdb table, and some are missing; sequencing was by immunoSEQ multiplex PCR. The table lists 1 million to 1.2 million clones, about 72% of them singletons. Sequencing was performed on memory CD4+ T cells from PBMCs. Described subset: CD45RA-negative fraction. The clonotype comes from a man aged 18 to 29 in good health. Some clones in this sample may be carry-over from other donors' samples. The rearrangement joins TRBV18 to TRBJ1-2, with 10 bases matching TRBD1. The CDR3 DNA sequence: TGTGCCAGCTCACCGACAGGGGGCGAATATGGCTACACCTTC. Residues: CASSPTGGEYGYTF.